The present entry profiles one T cell receptor beta chain with its context. This clonotype has a count of ten or more. Its cognate antigen has yet to be identified. No qualities accompany the bases; no much larger clone lies one base away. The data were obtained in a study of T cell repertoires in cytomegalovirus infection (dated by TCRdb to between 2018 and 2020). At the level of the whole study: Donor HLA type was relevant to the analysis, because carriage of CMV infection together with the matching HLA type was indicated by public TCR beta signatures. Study-level results and caveats: In the ex vivo response, HLA-C-restricted CMV-specific TCR beta clonotypes were dominant, and in two of eight donors the single most frequent clonotype came from this HLA-C-restricted group. In both this cohort and an independent roughly 330-donor cohort, the cumulative frequency of public TCR beta family members distinguished carriers of CMV infection plus the relevant HLA type.

Sequenced on an Illumina HiSeq 1500. In TCRdb, the public reads were trimmed at Q25 with fastp and aligned with MiXCR, with productive beta chains retained. Here each entry gathers all rows of one CDR3 protein and keeps the most common genes and DNA. The sample includes roughly 310,000 distinct CDR3 sequences, with about a sixth observed a single time. The ten largest clones capture about 11% of the sample. The germline V gene encodes CDR1 MNHEY and CDR2 SVGEGT. Cut back by 5 bases and 5 bases, the V and J ends lie 15 bases apart. Counted from cysteine to phenylalanine, this CDR3 has 14 amino acids. CDR3 DNA is the only sequence kept; it has 42 bases, read in frame from the first base.

The rearrangement joined TRBV6-2 or TRBV6-3 to TRBJ1-1, with a tentative D gene TRBD1 over 5 matching bases. This receptor was identified in a human donor in good health (CMV status not recorded). Some clones in this sample may be carry-over from other donors' samples. Sequencing was done on a sample of PBMCs. The DNA sequence reads TGTGCCAGCAGTATTGGAAGCAGGGAAACTGAAGCTTTCTTT. Translated, it reads CASSIGSRETEAFF.